Presented here are 30 T cell receptor beta chains from one specimen sequenced in a study of human T cells and chemical hapten exposure. Time point meaning: pre-sensitization, week 0. The treatment: therapeutic diphenylcyclopropenone sensitization with weekly scalp DPC. MiXCR, applied by TCRdb to the RACE reads, yields one record per CDR3 protein. The table lists about 180,000 distinct CDR3 sequences, just under 30% of them singletons. The specimen comprised whole blood, sampled in connection with sensitization to the hapten diphenylcyclopropenone (DPC). Receptor source: a woman in her 30s with alopecia areata. Some clones in this sample may be carry-over from other donors' samples.

This chain joins TRBV3-1 and TRBJ1-2; no reliable D call. V was cut by 0 bases and J by 0 bases, with 11 bases left in between. Germline V gives CDR1 LGHDT, CDR2 YNNKEL (reference sequence). This CDR3 has 16 residues. The CDR3 sequence is CASSQDPGTTNYGYTF. The DNA of the CDR3 is TGTGCCAGCAGCCAAGATCCGGGTACGACTAACTATGGCTACACCTTC.

The chain uses TRBV11-2 and TRBJ2-2; no firm D call. The length of the CDR3 is 16 residues. Germline V CDR1 and CDR2: SGHAT, FQNNGV. Trimming shortened V by 1 base and J by 1 base, and 10 bases separated the two germline ends. CDR3 amino acids: CASSLGGRMNTGELFF. Written as DNA, the CDR3 is TGTGCCAGCAGCTTAGGAGGCAGGATGAACACCGGGGAGCTGTTTTTT.

This chain uses TRBV2 with TRBJ2-6; no clear D gene. Between the trimmed V and J ends, which lost 7 bases and 4 bases, there was a span of 11 bases. This CDR3 is 14 amino acids long. Germline V gene data show CDR1 as SNHLY and CDR2 as FYNNEI. CDR3 amino acids: CASTRSRGANVLTF. The CDR3 nucleotides read TGTGCCAGCACTCGTAGTAGGGGGGCCAACGTCCTGACTTTC. Full variable domain (outside the CDR3, taken from reference TRBV2 and TRBJ2-6): EPEVTQTPSHQVTQMGQEVILRCVPISNHLYFYWYRQILGQKVEFLVSFYNNEISEKSEIFDDQFSVERPDGSNFTLKIRSTKLEDSAMYFCASTRSRGANVLTFGAGSRLTVL.

This clonotype has only a few counts. This chain connects TRBV29-1 to TRBJ2-1, with D hard to call. The V end was cut by 5 bases, the J end by 4 bases, with 9 bases between. Germline loops: CDR1 SQVTM, CDR2 ANQGSEA. This CDR3 has 12 residues. The CDR3 here is CSVRPGYNEQFF. The CDR3 DNA reads as TGCAGCGTTAGACCCGGTTACAATGAGCAGTTCTTC.

The chain couples TRBV29-1 to TRBJ1-5, with 10 bases aligning to TRBD1. V lost 6 bases, J lost 7 bases, and 6 bases stayed unmatched. Germline-derived CDR1 and CDR2 are SQVTM and ANQGSEA. CDR3 length: 13 residues. CDR3: CSVGGQGYQPQHF. In DNA form, the CDR3 reads TGCAGCGTGGGGGGACAGGGGTACCAGCCCCAGCATTTT.

This clonotype was detected only a few times. The chain combines TRBV11-2 with TRBJ1-1, with TRBD1 matching 7 bases. With V trimmed by 3 bases and J by 4 bases, 8 bases remained unmatched. Per germline, CDR1 SGHAT and CDR2 FQNNGV. The CDR3 sequence is 15 residues long. The CDR3 loop reads CASSLTGLRPTEAFF. The CDR3 DNA follows: TGTGCCAGCAGCTTGACAGGGCTGAGACCCACTGAAGCTTTCTTT. Looking up the rest from reference TRBV11-2 and TRBJ1-1 gives the full variable domain: EAGVAQSPRYKIIEKRQSVAFWCNPISGHATLYWYQQILGQGPKLLIQFQNNGVVDDSQLPKDRFSAERLKGVDSTLKIQPAKLEDSAVYLCASSLTGLRPTEAFFGQGTRLTVV.

This clonotype was seen at least ten times. V usage is TRBV4-2 and J usage is TRBJ1-3; no clear D gene. This CDR3 region has 13 residues. CDR1 is LGHNA, CDR2 YNFKEQ, per germline. Deletions cut 0 bases from V and 3 bases from J, with 3 bases between. The CDR3 sequence: CASSQDNGNTIYF. The CDR3 DNA reads TGTGCCAGCAGCCAAGACAATGGAAACACCATATATTTT.

The chain joins TRBV29-1 to TRBJ2-3, with D maybe TRBD2 (6 bases). This CDR3 spans 14 amino acids. Per the germline V gene, CDR1 is SQVTM and CDR2 is ANQGSEA. V shed 7 bases and J shed 0 bases, with 14 bases lying between them. CDR3 residues: CSAGVGTSTDTQYF. The CDR3 nucleotides read TGCAGCGCCGGAGTCGGGACTAGCACAGATACGCAGTATTTT.

This clonotype was recorded a few times. This chain links TRBV29-1 with TRBJ1-2; D might be TRBD1 (6 bases). From germline, CDR1 is SQVTM and CDR2 ANQGSEA. This CDR3 is built from 14 residues. The ends were cut back, 3 bases at V and 2 bases at J, with 13 bases in the middle. CDR3 amino acids: CSVEGPTGNYGYTF. The CDR3 DNA follows: TGCAGCGTTGAGGGACCTACAGGGAACTATGGCTACACCTTC.

In its sample, this clonotype was seen a few times. The V and J genes are TRBV5-1 and TRBJ2-5; no reliable D call. The CDR3 extends over 15 amino acids. Per the germline V gene, CDR1 is SGHRS and CDR2 is YFSETQ. With 4 bases removed from V and 5 bases from J, the gap between germline ends came to 18 bases. The CDR3 DNA follows: TGCGCCAGCAGCCCAGGTTCTACCGAGGTGGAGACCCAGTACTTC. Translating it yields CASSPGSTEVETQYF.

The V and J genes are TRBV2 and TRBJ2-1; TRBD2 matches 11 bases. Germline V gene data show CDR1 as SNHLY and CDR2 as FYNNEI. This CDR3 has 15 amino acids. V was pared by 6 bases and J by 9 bases, with 10 bases of the junction left unmatched. Here the CDR3 reads CASSAGLAGGVEQFF. The CDR3 region has the DNA TGTGCCAGCAGCGCTGGACTAGCGGGTGGTGTTGAGCAGTTCTTC.

This clonotype was recorded a few times. The chain couples TRBV7-9 to TRBJ2-7; D is perhaps TRBD1 (8 bases). V was shortened by 4 bases and J by 9 bases, with 19 bases between the two germline ends. CDR3 length: 14 residues. The V gene's germline CDR1 is SEHNR and CDR2 FQNEAQ (reference sequence). The CDR3 coding sequence is TGTGCCAGCAGCTCCTCCGGACAGGGCGGGGGGCAGTACTTC. Its translation is CASSSSGQGGGQYF.

This clonotype was observed a few times. The chain combines TRBV24-1 with TRBJ1-5; 8 positions match TRBD1. The CDR3 covers 14 residues. The ends lost 6 bases at V and 4 bases at J; junction bases unmatched: 4. The germline CDR1 and CDR2 sequences are KGHDR and SFDVKD. The CDR3 loop reads CATSLGDRNQPQHF. The CDR3 DNA follows: TGTGCCACCAGTCTCGGGGACAGGAATCAGCCCCAGCATTTT.

The chain recombines TRBV25-1 with TRBJ2-2; D is undetermined. CDR3 length equals 16 residues. Trimming took 2 bases from V and 0 from J, leaving 10 bases between them. Germline V CDR1 and CDR2: MGHDK, SYGVNS. The CDR3, as DNA: TGTGCCAGCAGTGAAGTAGGTGTTTCGAACACCGGGGAGCTGTTTTTT. The encoded protein is CASSEVGVSNTGELFF.

This clonotype was seen only a few times. V usage is TRBV19 and J usage is TRBJ2-7; TRBD1 matches 7 bases. CDR3 length: 14 residues. Germline V gene data show CDR1 as LNHDA and CDR2 as SQIVND (reference sequence). The V gene end was trimmed by 2 bases and the J gene end by 3 bases; junction bases not matched to a gene: 4. The CDR3 region is CASSIQGTVYEQYF. CDR3 nucleotide sequence: TGTGCCAGTAGTATACAAGGGACAGTCTACGAGCAGTACTTC.

This clonotype was detected a few times. The gene calls are TRBV7-2 and TRBJ1-5, with 10 bases identical to TRBD1. J lost 2 bases, V lost 4 bases, and 5 bases had no gene match. Germline loops: CDR1 SGHTA, CDR2 FQGNSA. The CDR3 consists of 16 residues. The CDR3 reads CASSSSGTGGNQPQHF. The CDR3 DNA sequence: TGTGCCAGCAGCTCCTCCGGGACAGGGGGCAATCAGCCCCAGCATTTT.

CDR3: CASSFPRGTSGRVDYTDTQYF. In nucleotides, the CDR3 is TGTGCCAGCAGCTTCCCCAGAGGGACTAGCGGGAGGGTCGACTACACAGATACGCAGTATTTT. This chain connects TRBV7-9 to TRBJ2-3; 16 nucleotides line up with TRBD2. Germline lookup yields CDR1 SEHNR and CDR2 FQNEAQ (reference sequence). With V trimmed by 3 bases and J by 2 bases, 14 bases remained unmatched. This CDR3 spans 21 amino acids.

This clonotype has only a few counts. The chain links TRBV5-1 to TRBJ1-5; D unresolved. Trimming took off 2 bases at V and 4 bases at J, with 10 bases between the two ends. Germline V gene data show CDR1 as SGHRS and CDR2 as YFSETQ. The CDR3 has 14 residues. This chain's CDR3 is CASSLIPGNQPQHF. The CDR3 nucleotides read TGCGCCAGCAGCTTAATACCGGGGAATCAGCCCCAGCATTTT.

This clonotype was counted a few times. This chain uses TRBV6-6 with TRBJ2-1; D gene ambiguous. CDR3 length: 17 amino acids. The germline CDR1 and CDR2 sequences are MNHNY and SVGAGI (reference sequence). Trimming pared 5 bases from V and 10 bases from J, leaving 27 bases between. The CDR3 DNA follows: TGTGCCAGCAGTCGATGGGGTAGCAGCCACCCGGCGGTCGAGCAGTTCTTC. This sequence encodes CASSRWGSSHPAVEQFF.

This rearrangement joins TRBV28 to TRBJ1-5; 7 bases match TRBD1. The V and J ends lost 6 bases and 4 bases, in that order; junction bases with no gene match: 9. CDR3 length: 15 amino acids. Germline assignment: CDR1 MDHEN and CDR2 SYDVKM. The CDR3, as DNA: TGTGCCAGCAGCCCGAACAGGGGCCCTAATCAGCCCCAGCATTTT. It translates to CASSPNRGPNQPQHF.

This sequence joins TRBV4-1 and TRBJ1-6; the match to TRBD1 covers 12 bases. After removal of 5 bases from V and 7 bases from J, the junction contained 6 bases not matched to a gene. The CDR3 sequence is 16 residues long. The germline CDR1 and CDR2 sequences are MGHRA and YSYEKL. Here the CDR3 DNA reads TGCGCCAGCAGCGAGGGACAGGGGGCGACGAATTCACCCCTCCACTTT. Protein: CASSEGQGATNSPLHF.

The table lists this clonotype with a few counts. The chain couples TRBV29-1 to TRBJ1-1, with 7 bases matching TRBD1. V trimming: 7 bases; J trimming: 3 bases; junction bases outside the gene matches: 8. In germline, CDR1 is SQVTM, CDR2 ANQGSEA. The CDR3 length is 13 residues. CDR3 coding DNA: TGCAGCGCGAGACAGGGACTGGACACTGAAGCTTTCTTT. Protein product: CSARQGLDTEAFF.

In this sample, this clonotype turned up a few times. The chain carries TRBV28 and TRBJ1-1; the match to TRBD1 covers 9 bases. There are 15 residues in the CDR3. The V gene's germline CDR1 is MDHEN and CDR2 SYDVKM. J lost 7 bases, V lost 5 bases, and 11 bases had no gene match. The CDR3 DNA reads as TGTGCCAGCAGTCCGCCAGGACAGGGGCAAAATGAAGCTTTCTTT. This encodes CASSPPGQGQNEAFF.

Many counts were recorded for this clonotype. The V gene is TRBV7-9, the J gene TRBJ1-1, with unresolved D. The length of the CDR3 is 10 residues. V lost 6 bases and J lost 2, with 1 base in between. Germline V lookup: CDR1 SEHNR, CDR2 FQNEAQ (reference sequence). The DNA for the CDR3 is TGTGCCAGCAGTAACACTGAAGCTTTCTTT. Its translation is CASSNTEAFF.

This clonotype was counted a few times. The rearrangement joins TRBV7-2 to TRBJ2-2; no clear D gene. Germline V CDR1 and CDR2: SGHTA, FQGNSA. Trimming stripped 1 base from V and 6 bases from J, with 6 bases between. The CDR3 has 13 residues. The CDR3 is CASSLVPAGELFF. The CDR3 nucleotides are TGTGCCAGCAGCTTAGTACCCGCCGGGGAGCTGTTTTTT.

The rearrangement uses TRBV18 and TRBJ2-1, with TRBD1 matching over 8 bases. The CDR3 runs 17 residues. J gave up 3 bases and V 1 base, and 8 bases lay outside the gene matches. CDR1 and CDR2 from the germline V gene are KGHSH and LQKENI. CDR3 in DNA: TGTGCCAGCTCACCACGCACCGGGACAGGACACTACAATGAGCAGTTCTTC. Translation gives CASSPRTGTGHYNEQFF.

This chain links TRBV5-6 with TRBJ1-5, with 8 bases matching TRBD1. Trimming removed 2 bases from V and 0 bases from J; junction bases left unmatched: 7. Germline V gene sequence: CDR1 SGHDT, CDR2 YYEEEE. The CDR3 has 17 amino acids. The CDR3 protein is CASSFVLQGDSNQPQHF. CDR3 DNA: TGTGCCAGCAGCTTTGTTTTACAGGGGGATAGCAATCAGCCCCAGCATTTT.

The genes are TRBV2 and TRBJ1-2; D gene unclear. The germline gives CDR1 SNHLY, CDR2 FYNNEI. The CDR3 extends over 13 amino acids. Trimming left V 6 bases short and J 2 bases short, with 10 bases between. In DNA form, the CDR3 reads TGTGCCAGCAGGGGATTAGTCAACTATGGCTACACCTTC. This gives the protein CASRGLVNYGYTF.

The chain employs TRBV6-2 or TRBV6-3 and TRBJ1-2; D call uncertain. Between the trimmed V and J ends, which lost 4 bases and 2 bases, there was a span of 11 bases. CDR3 length: 14 amino acids. In germline, CDR1 is MNHEY, CDR2 SVGEGT. This chain's CDR3 is CASSSGLANYGYTF. The CDR3 nucleotides are TGTGCCAGCAGTTCCGGGCTGGCCAACTATGGCTACACCTTC.

This clonotype appeared many times. The V gene is TRBV20-1, the J gene TRBJ1-2, with D perhaps TRBD1 (5 bases). Trimming took 7 bases from V and 0 from J, leaving 12 bases between them. The CDR3 runs 13 residues. Germline lookup yields CDR1 DFQATT and CDR2 SNEGSKA (reference sequence). This CDR3 reads CSVTGGANYGYTF. CDR3 sequence (DNA): TGCAGTGTCACGGGGGGGGCTAACTATGGCTACACCTTC.